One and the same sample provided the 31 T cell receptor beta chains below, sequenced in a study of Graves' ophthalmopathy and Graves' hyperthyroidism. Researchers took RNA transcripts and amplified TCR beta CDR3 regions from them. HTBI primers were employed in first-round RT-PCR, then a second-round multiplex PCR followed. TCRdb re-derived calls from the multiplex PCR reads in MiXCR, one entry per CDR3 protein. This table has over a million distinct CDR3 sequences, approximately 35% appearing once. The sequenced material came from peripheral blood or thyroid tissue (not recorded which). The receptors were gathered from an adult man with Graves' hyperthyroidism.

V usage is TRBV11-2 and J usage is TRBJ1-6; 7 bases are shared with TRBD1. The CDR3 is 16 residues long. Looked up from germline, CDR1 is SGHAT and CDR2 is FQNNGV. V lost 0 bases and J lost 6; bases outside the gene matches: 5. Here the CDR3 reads CASSLEAGGSNSPLHF. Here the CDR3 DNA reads TGTGCCAGCAGCTTAGAGGCAGGGGGGAGTAATTCACCCCTCCACTTT.

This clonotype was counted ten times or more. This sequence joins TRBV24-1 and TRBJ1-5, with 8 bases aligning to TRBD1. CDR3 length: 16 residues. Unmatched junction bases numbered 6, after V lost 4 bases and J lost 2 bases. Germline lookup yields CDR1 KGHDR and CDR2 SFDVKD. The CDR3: CATSDPNRGGNQPQHF. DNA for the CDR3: TGTGCCACCAGTGACCCAAACAGGGGGGGCAATCAGCCCCAGCATTTT.

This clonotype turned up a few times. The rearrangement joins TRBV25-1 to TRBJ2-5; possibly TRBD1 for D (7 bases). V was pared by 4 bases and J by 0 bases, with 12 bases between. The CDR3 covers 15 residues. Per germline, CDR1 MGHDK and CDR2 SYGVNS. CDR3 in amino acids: CASSGGTANQETQYF. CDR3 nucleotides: TGTGCCAGCAGTGGCGGGACAGCAAACCAAGAGACCCAGTACTTC.

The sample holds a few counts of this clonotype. Here the CDR3 DNA reads TGTGCCAGCAGTTTACAGCTAGCAAATAGGGGCACCGGGGAGCTGTTTTTT. Its protein product is CASSLQLANRGTGELFF. This chain uses TRBV12-3 or TRBV12-4 with TRBJ2-2; D possibly matches TRBD1 or TRBD2 (5 bases each). V lost 2 bases and J 4 bases, leaving 17 bases between the germline ends. The CDR3 has 17 amino acids.

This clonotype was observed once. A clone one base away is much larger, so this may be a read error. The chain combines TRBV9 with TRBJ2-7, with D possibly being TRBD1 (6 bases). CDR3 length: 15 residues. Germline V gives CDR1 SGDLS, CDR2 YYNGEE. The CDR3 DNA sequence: TGCGCCAGCAGCTGGGATGCGACAGGTACCCACGAGCAGTACTTC. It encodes CASSWDATGTHEQYF.

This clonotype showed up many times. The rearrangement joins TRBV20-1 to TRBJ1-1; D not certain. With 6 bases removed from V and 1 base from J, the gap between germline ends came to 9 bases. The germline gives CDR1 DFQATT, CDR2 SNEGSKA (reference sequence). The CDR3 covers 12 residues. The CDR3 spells CSAREWNTEAFF. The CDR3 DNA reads TGCAGTGCGAGGGAGTGGAACACTGAAGCTTTCTTT.

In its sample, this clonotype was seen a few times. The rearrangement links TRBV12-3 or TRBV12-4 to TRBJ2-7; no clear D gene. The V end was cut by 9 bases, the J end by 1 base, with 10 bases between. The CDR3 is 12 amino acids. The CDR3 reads CASGIGSYEQYF. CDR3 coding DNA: TGTGCCAGTGGGATAGGGTCCTACGAGCAGTACTTC.

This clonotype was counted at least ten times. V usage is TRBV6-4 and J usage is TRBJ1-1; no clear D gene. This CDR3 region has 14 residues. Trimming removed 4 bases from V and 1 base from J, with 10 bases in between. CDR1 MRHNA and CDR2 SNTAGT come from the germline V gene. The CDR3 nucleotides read TGTGCCAGCAGTGTTTTTCATGGGAACACTGAAGCTTTCTTT. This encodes CASSVFHGNTEAFF.

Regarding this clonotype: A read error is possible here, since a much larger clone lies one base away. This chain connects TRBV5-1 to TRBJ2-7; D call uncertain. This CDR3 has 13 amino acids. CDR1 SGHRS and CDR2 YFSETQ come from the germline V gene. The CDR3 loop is CAISLNGPYEQYF. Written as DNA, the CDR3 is TGCGCCATCAGCTTGAACGGTCCCTACGAGCAGTACTTC.

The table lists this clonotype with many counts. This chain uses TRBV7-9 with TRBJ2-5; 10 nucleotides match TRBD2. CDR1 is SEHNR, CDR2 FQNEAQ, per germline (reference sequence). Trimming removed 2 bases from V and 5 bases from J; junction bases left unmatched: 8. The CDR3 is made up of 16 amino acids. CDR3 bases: TGTGCCAGCAGCTTACTAGCGGGAGCTTTGTTGGAGACCCAGTACTTC. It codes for CASSLLAGALLETQYF.

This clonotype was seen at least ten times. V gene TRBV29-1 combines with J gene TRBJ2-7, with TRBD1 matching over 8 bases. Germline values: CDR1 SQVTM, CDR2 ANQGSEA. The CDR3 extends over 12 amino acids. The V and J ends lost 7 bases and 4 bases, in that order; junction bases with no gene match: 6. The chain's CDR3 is CSAGQGVYEQYF. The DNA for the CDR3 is TGCAGCGCCGGACAGGGTGTGTACGAGCAGTACTTC.

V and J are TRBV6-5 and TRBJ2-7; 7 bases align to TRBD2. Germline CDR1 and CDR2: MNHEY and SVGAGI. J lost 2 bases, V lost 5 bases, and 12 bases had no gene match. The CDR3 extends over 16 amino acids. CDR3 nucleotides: TGTGCCAGCAGTCACGTCCGGCGGGAGTCAACCTACGAGCAGTACTTC. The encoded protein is CASSHVRRESTYEQYF.

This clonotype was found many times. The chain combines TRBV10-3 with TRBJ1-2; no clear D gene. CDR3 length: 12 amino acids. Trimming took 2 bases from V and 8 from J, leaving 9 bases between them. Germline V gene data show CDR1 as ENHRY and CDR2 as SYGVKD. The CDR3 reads CAISEGGGGYTF. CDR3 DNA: TGTGCCATCAGTGAGGGTGGTGGAGGCTACACCTTC.

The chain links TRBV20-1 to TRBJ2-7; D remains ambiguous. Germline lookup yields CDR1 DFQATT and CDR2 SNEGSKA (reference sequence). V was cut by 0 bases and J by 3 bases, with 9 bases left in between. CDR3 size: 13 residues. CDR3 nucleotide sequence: TGCAGTGCTAGAGATCCGGGTAGCTACGAGCAGTACTTC. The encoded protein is CSARDPGSYEQYF.

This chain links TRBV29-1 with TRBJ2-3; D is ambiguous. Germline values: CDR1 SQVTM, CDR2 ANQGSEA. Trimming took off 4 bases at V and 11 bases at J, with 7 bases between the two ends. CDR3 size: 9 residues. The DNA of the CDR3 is TGCAGCGTTGGAGAAAAGCAGTATTTT. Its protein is CSVGEKQYF.

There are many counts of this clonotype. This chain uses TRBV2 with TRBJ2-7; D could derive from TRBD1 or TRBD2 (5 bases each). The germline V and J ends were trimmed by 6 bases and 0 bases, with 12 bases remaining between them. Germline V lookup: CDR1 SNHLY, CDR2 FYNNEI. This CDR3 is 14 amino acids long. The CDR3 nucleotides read TGTGCCAGCAGGGGGACGTACCTCTCCTACGAGCAGTACTTC. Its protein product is CASRGTYLSYEQYF.

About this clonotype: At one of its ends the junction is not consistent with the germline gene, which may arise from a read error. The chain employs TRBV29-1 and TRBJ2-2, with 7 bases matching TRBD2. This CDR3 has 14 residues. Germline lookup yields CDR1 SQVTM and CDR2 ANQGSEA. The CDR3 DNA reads TGTGCCAGCAGCTACCGAGCGGGGACCGGGGAGCTGTTTTTT. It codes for CASSYRAGTGELFF.

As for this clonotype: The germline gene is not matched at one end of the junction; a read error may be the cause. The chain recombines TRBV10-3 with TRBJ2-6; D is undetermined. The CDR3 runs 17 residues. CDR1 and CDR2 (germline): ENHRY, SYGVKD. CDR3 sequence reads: CAVSESTLSSGANVLTF. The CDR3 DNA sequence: TGTGCCGTCAGTGAGTCCACACTCTCCTCTGGGGCCAACGTCCTGACTTTC.

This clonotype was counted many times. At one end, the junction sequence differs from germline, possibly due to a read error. CDR3 coding DNA: TGCGCCAGCAGCCAAGTGGGAGGAGTCCTTGGAAGCACCATATATTTT. Translation gives CASSQVGGVLGSTIYF. The chain joins TRBV4-3 to TRBJ1-3; D remains ambiguous. The CDR3 sequence is 16 residues long. CDR1 and CDR2 (germline): LGHNA, YSLEER.

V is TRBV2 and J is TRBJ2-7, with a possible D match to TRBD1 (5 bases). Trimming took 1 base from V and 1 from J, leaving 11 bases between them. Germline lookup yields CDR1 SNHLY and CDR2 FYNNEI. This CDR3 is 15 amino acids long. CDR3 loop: CASSEGGHLSYEQYF. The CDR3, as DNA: TGTGCCAGCAGTGAAGGTGGACACTTATCCTACGAGCAGTACTTC. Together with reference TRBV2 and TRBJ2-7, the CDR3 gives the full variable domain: EPEVTQTPSHQVTQMGQEVILRCVPISNHLYFYWYRQILGQKVEFLVSFYNNEISEKSEIFDDQFSVERPDGSNFTLKIRSTKLEDSAMYFCASSEGGHLSYEQYFGPGTRLTVT.

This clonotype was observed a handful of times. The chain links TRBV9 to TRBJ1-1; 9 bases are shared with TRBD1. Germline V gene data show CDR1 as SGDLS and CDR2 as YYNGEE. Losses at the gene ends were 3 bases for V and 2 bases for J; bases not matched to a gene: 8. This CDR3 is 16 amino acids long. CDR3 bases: TGTGCCAGCAGCGGGGGACAGGGAGGCATCAACACTGAAGCTTTCTTT. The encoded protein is CASSGGQGGINTEAFF.

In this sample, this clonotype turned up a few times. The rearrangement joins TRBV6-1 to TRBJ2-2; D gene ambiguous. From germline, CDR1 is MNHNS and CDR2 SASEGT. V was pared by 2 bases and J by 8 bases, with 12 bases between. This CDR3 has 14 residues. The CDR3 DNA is TGTGCCAGCAGTGAACTTCTTCTGGGGGGGGAGCTGTTTTTT. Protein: CASSELLLGGELFF.

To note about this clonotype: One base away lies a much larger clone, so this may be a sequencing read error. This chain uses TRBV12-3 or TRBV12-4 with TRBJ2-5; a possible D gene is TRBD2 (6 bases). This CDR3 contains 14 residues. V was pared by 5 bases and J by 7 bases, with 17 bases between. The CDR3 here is CASSPRLVYGTQYF. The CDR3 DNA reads TGTGCCAGCAGTCCGCGACTAGTATACGGGACCCAGTACTTC.

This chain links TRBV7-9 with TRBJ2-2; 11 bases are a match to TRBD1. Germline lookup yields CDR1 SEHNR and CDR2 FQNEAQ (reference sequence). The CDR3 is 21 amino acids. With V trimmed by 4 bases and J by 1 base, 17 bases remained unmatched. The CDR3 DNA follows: TGTGCCAGCAGCTCCATATGGGTCGGGACAGGGGGTACTTGGAACACCGGGGAGCTGTTTTTT. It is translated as CASSSIWVGTGGTWNTGELFF.

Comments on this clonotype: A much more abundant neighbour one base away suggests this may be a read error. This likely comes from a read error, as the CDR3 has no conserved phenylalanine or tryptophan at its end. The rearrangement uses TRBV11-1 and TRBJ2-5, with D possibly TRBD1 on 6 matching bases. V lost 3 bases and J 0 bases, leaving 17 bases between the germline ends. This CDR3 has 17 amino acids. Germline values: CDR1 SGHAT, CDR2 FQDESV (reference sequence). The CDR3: CASSFAQGQKYQETQYL. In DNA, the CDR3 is TGTGCCAGCAGCTTCGCCCAGGGGCAGAAGTACCAAGAGACCCAGTACCTC.

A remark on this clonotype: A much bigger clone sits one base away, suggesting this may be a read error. In DNA form, the CDR3 reads TGCAGCGTTTATGTACCTTACAGGGGGAACTACGAGCAGTACTTC. This gives the protein CSVYVPYRGNYEQYF. The rearrangement joins TRBV29-1 to TRBJ2-7; TRBD1 agrees at 8 bases. This CDR3 has 15 residues. J was trimmed by 3 bases and V by 5 bases; bases with no gene match: 12. Germline CDR1 is SQVTM and CDR2 is ANQGSEA.

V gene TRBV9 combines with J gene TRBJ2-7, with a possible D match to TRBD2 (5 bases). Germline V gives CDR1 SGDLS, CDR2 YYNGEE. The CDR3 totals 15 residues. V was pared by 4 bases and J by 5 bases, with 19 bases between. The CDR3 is CASSFTDLIGDEQYF. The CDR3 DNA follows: TGTGCCAGCAGCTTCACGGACTTAATTGGCGACGAGCAGTACTTC.

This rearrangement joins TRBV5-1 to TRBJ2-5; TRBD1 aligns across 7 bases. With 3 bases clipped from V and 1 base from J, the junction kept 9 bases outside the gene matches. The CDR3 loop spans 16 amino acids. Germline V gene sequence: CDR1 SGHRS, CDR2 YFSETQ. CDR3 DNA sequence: TGCGCCAGCAGCTCCGGACAGGCCCCCCTCCAAGAGACCCAGTACTTC. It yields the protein CASSSGQAPLQETQYF.

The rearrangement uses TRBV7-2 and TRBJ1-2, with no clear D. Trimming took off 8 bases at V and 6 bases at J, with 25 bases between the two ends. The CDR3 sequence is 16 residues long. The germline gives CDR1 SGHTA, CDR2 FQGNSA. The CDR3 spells CASGELRHKIADGYTF. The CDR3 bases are TGTGCCAGCGGGGAACTGAGACATAAGATCGCGGATGGCTACACCTTC.

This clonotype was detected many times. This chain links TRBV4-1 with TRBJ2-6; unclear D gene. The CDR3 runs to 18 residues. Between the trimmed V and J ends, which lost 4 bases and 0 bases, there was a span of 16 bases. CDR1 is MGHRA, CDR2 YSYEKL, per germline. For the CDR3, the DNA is TGCGCCAGCAGCCTGCAAGCGAGAACTGGCTCTGGGGCCAACGTCCTGACTTTC. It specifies CASSLQARTGSGANVLTF.

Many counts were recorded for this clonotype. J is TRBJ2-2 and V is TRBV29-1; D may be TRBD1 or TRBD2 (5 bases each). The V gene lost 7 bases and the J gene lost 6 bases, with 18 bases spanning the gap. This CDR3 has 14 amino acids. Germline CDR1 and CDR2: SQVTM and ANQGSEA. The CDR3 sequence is CSAEPGRGAGELFF. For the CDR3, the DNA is TGCAGCGCCGAGCCGGGACGAGGTGCCGGGGAGCTGTTTTTT.